This is a list of T cell receptor beta chains from one sample in a study of T cell repertoires in cytomegalovirus infection. TCRdb re-called the reads through MiXCR, storing one row per CDR3 protein. The sample includes some 700,000 distinct CDR3 sequences, 35% of them seen just once. The specimen sequenced was PBMCs. The receptors were gathered from a human donor in good health (CMV status not recorded). Some clones in this sample may be carry-over from other donors' samples. Each CDR3 is given with its conserved first and last residue. The D gene is left open where the match is weak. A row's size may be missing; if present it is once, few, many or a size class.

j_call clone_size cdr3_length d_call v_call cdr3_nt cdr3_aa
TRBJ2-7 once 15 . TRBV20-1 TGCAGTGCTAAGGATACGGACAGAAGACGCTACGAGCAGTACTTC CSAKDTDRRRYEQYF
TRBJ1-4 few 17 . TRBV7-6 TGTGCCAGCAGCTTACGGGCTCCATTTGCAACTAATGAAAAACTGTTTTTT CASSLRAPFATNEKLFF
TRBJ2-1 few 12 . TRBV3-1 TGTGCCAGCAAGGCCCAGGGCTATGAGCAGTTCTTC CASKAQGYEQFF
TRBJ1-1 . 16 TRBD1 TRBV28 TGTGCCAGCAGTTTACCCCACCGACAGGGTCGGACTGAAGCTTTCTTT CASSLPHRQGRTEAFF
TRBJ2-7 . 15 . TRBV5-3 TGTGCCAGCAGCAGAACCGGGACACCGGGGGGCGAGCAGTACTTC CASSRTGTPGGEQYF
TRBJ1-5 . 15 . TRBV6-1 TGTGCCAGCAGTGAATGGCAGGCCGGGATTCAGCCCCAGCATTTT CASSEWQAGIQPQHF
TRBJ2-3 . 13 . TRBV29-1 TGCAGCGTCCGAACTAGCAGGTCAGATACGCAGTATTTT CSVRTSRSDTQYF
TRBJ2-7 . 17 TRBD2 TRBV12-3/TRBV12-4 TGTGCCAGCAGTTTAAGGCGGCTAGCGGGGGACTCCTACGAGCAGTACTTC CASSLRRLAGDSYEQYF
TRBJ1-4 . 11 . TRBV20-1 TGCAGTGCTGCCAAAAATGAAAAACTGTTTTTT CSAAKNEKLFF
TRBJ1-2 once 14 . TRBV12-3/TRBV12-4 TGTGCCAGCAGTTCCGGACCGACGGGGGAGGGCTACACCTTC CASSSGPTGEGYTF
TRBJ1-2 once 14 . TRBV20-1 TGCAGTGCTAGTGGGTCCCATCTGGGCTATGGCTACACCTTC CSASGSHLGYGYTF
TRBJ1-1 . 15 . TRBV3-1 TGTGCCAGCGGAGGACCCTACAACTCGAACACTGAAGCTTTCTTT CASGGPYNSNTEAFF
TRBJ2-6 few 13 TRBD1 TRBV27 TGTGCCAGCAGGATTACAGGGGGCAACGTCCTGACTTTC CASRITGGNVLTF
TRBJ2-3 . 13 . TRBV6-6 TGTGCCAGCAGTTATGCGGACTCGTATACGCAGTATTTT CASSYADSYTQYF
TRBJ1-4 . 17 . TRBV7-8 TGTGCCAGCAGCCCCGTCCGGAACCAACTGGGACGCGAAAAACTGTTTTTT CASSPVRNQLGREKLFF
TRBJ2-6 few 15 . TRBV7-6 TGTGCCAGCAGCTCAGCGGGTTCAGGGGCCAACGTCCTGACTTTC CASSSAGSGANVLTF
TRBJ2-5 . 17 TRBD2 TRBV12-3/TRBV12-4 TGTGCCAGCAGTTTGGTAGCGGGAGCTGAGGTTGGAGAGACCCAGTACTTC CASSLVAGAEVGETQYF
TRBJ2-5 many 14 . TRBV7-7 TGTGCTAGCAGCTTAGATCCTACCGGGGAGACCCAGTACTTC CASSLDPTGETQYF
TRBJ1-1 few 14 . TRBV6-1 TGTGCCAGCAGTGAAGCTGGGCAGAACACTGAAGCTTTCTTT CASSEAGQNTEAFF
TRBJ2-1 . 14 TRBD2 TRBV12-3/TRBV12-4 TGTGCCAGCAAGCCGCAGACTAGCGGCAACGAGCAGTTCTTC CASKPQTSGNEQFF
TRBJ1-1 many 14 . TRBV7-2 TGTGCCAGCAGCTCCTACCGTTCGGTCGCTGAAGCTTTCTTT CASSSYRSVAEAFF
TRBJ2-1 . 13 TRBD1 TRBV2 TGTGCCAGCACTCCCCCAGGGGGTGATGAGCAGTTCTTC CASTPPGGDEQFF
TRBJ1-1 few 15 . TRBV11-2 TGTGCCAGCAGCTTAGATAGAGGCTTGAACACTGAAGCTTTCTTT CASSLDRGLNTEAFF
TRBJ2-5 few 15 . TRBV7-9 TGTGCCAGCAGCTTGGGGGGGCTGGTCCAAGAGACCCAGTACTTC CASSLGGLVQETQYF
TRBJ2-4 . 12 . TRBV7-9 TGTGCCAGCAGCTTCAGGGAAAACATTCAGTACTTC CASSFRENIQYF
TRBJ1-1 few 14 . TRBV18 TGTGCCAGCTCTTACAGGGCGGGGAACACTGAAGCTTTCTTT CASSYRAGNTEAFF
TRBJ1-5 few 15 . TRBV7-2 TGTGCCAGCAGCTTAGGAGGATCCCGCAATCAGCCCCAGCATTTT CASSLGGSRNQPQHF
TRBJ1-5 few 17 . TRBV4-1 TGCGCCAGCAGCCAAGGTGTCGCGGGGGCCGTCAATCAGCCCCAGCATTTT CASSQGVAGAVNQPQHF
TRBJ2-5 . 13 TRBD1 TRBV5-5 TGTGCCAGCATCGCAGGGGGAGAAGAGACCCAGTACTTC CASIAGGEETQYF
TRBJ2-5 . 16 . TRBV19 TGTGCCAGTAGTATATTGGAGGGAGGAGGCCAAGAGACCCAGTACTTC CASSILEGGGQETQYF
TRBJ1-3 . 15 TRBD1 TRBV28 TGTGCCAGCAGTCCCTTGACAGGGCTCGGAAACACCATATATTTT CASSPLTGLGNTIYF
TRBJ1-5 . 17 . TRBV4-1 TGCGCCAGCAGCCAAGACGCAGGTACCTATAACAATCAGCCCCAGCATTTT CASSQDAGTYNNQPQHF
TRBJ1-4 . 15 . TRBV6-5 TGTGCCAGCAGGGGCACCACAGGATTTTATGAAAAACTGTTTTTT CASRGTTGFYEKLFF
TRBJ2-7 . 16 TRBD2 TRBV7-8 TGTGCCAGCAGCTTATACCCGCCGGGACTAGCGGACGAGCAGTACTTC CASSLYPPGLADEQYF
TRBJ2-1 few 15 . TRBV10-3 TGTGCCATCAGAGGGACAGCGGGTATCGACAATGAGCAGTTCTTC CAIRGTAGIDNEQFF
TRBJ1-1 few 11 . TRBV28 TGTGCCAGTCTTTACGCCGCTGAAGCTTTCTTT CASLYAAEAFF
TRBJ2-2 few 18 . TRBV19 TGTGCCAGCTCCCTTTGGGGGGGAAGGACAGGGCTTACCGGGGAGCTGTTTTTT CASSLWGGRTGLTGELFF
TRBJ2-7 few 13 . TRBV4-2 TGTGCCAGCAGCCAAGATTCGGCCTACGAGCAGTACTTC CASSQDSAYEQYF
TRBJ2-7 . 14 TRBD2 TRBV7-8 TGTGCCAGCAGCCTAGGACTAGTCTACTACGAGCAGTACTTC CASSLGLVYYEQYF
TRBJ2-2 few 17 . TRBV28 TGTGCCAGCAGACCCCCAAGTCCTGGGTGGAGCACCGGGGAGCTGTTTTTT CASRPPSPGWSTGELFF
TRBJ2-1 few 14 . TRBV20-1 TGCAGTGCTAGATACGCTGGCTCCTACAATGAGCAGTTCTTC CSARYAGSYNEQFF
TRBJ2-5 . 15 TRBD1 TRBV7-1 TGTGCCAGCAGCTCCCGGGACAGGGATCAAGAGACCCAGTACTTC CASSSRDRDQETQYF
TRBJ2-1 . 15 TRBD2 TRBV20-1 TGCAGTGCTTCTACTAGCGTTCGCTCCTACAATGAGCAGTTCTTC CSASTSVRSYNEQFF
TRBJ2-7 . 14 TRBD1 TRBV7-6 TGTGCCAGCTGGGGACAGGGATCTTTCGACGAGCAGTACTTC CASWGQGSFDEQYF
TRBJ2-3 few 16 . TRBV7-6 TGTGCCAGCAGCTTAGGGGGAAAGAGGGCCACAGATACGCAGTATTTT CASSLGGKRATDTQYF
TRBJ1-2 . 16 TRBD1 TRBV5-6 TGTGCCAGCAGTCGAGGACAGGGTGCCAACCCTTGGGACTACACCTTC CASSRGQGANPWDYTF
TRBJ2-2 few 17 TRBD2 TRBV19 TGTGCCAGTACCCCGGGTAGCGGGAGGTCCCTGACCGGGGAGCTGTTTTTT CASTPGSGRSLTGELFF
TRBJ2-2 few 16 . TRBV5-1 TGCGCCAGCAGCTTCAGCAGGGGTGTTGCCACCGGGGAGCTGTTTTTT CASSFSRGVATGELFF
TRBJ2-3 . 21 TRBD2 TRBV7-3 TGTGCCAGCAGCGTAACGGATTGGGTGGAGACTAGCGGGGCGGGTCCCCATACGCAGTATTTT CASSVTDWVETSGAGPHTQYF
TRBJ1-2 . 14 . TRBV12-3/TRBV12-4 TGTGCCAGCAGGCCTGCAAGGGGGGATAGGGGCTACACCTTC CASRPARGDRGYTF
TRBJ2-7 . 14 TRBD1 TRBV2 TGTGCCAGCAGGTCCGACAGGGGGTGGTACGAGCAGTACTTC CASRSDRGWYEQYF
TRBJ2-5 . 14 TRBD2 TRBV2 TGTGCCAGCACCTTAAGACTAGCGGGAGTGTCCCAGTACTTC CASTLRLAGVSQYF
TRBJ1-2 few 15 . TRBV6-6 TGTGCCAGCAGTTACCTCGGGAGGACCGAATATGGCTACACCTTC CASSYLGRTEYGYTF
TRBJ2-7 few 17 . TRBV7-9 TGTGCCAGCAGCTTATCCTTTGGGGGCCCCTTCTCCTACGAGCAGTACTTC CASSLSFGGPFSYEQYF
TRBJ1-1 once 14 TRBD1 TRBV19 TGTGCCAGTAGGGTCCTGGACAGGTACACTGAAGATTTCTTT CASRVLDRYTEDFF
TRBJ1-3 . 15 . TRBV28 TGTGCCAGCAGTCCCCTCCAGATCGGTGGAAACACCATATATTTT CASSPLQIGGNTIYF
TRBJ1-2 . 13 . TRBV19 TGTGCCAGTAGTATAGGACCGGGCTATGGCTACACCTTC CASSIGPGYGYTF